This T cell receptor beta chain was observed in a study of T cell responses to AZD1222 COVID-19 vaccine (dated by TCRdb to the early 2020s). For context, the study as a whole: TCR sequencing was performed for 230 to 250 trial participants, of whom roughly 200 were given two doses of AZD1222 and around 25 were given two doses of MenACWY control vaccine. Enrollment into the trials was organized by age into subgroups of 18-55, 56-69 and 70-plus years, and those subgroups contained roughly 150, 30 and 60 TCR-sequenced participants, respectively. General conclusions and limits of the study: Because no day 14 peak-response samples were available, the repertoires could be characterized only after the peak T cell response. Conclusions about previously exposed vaccinees are limited, since just a handful of AZD1222 recipients were seropositive for SARS-CoV-2 at baseline. Reportedly, close to half of the unique spike-specific TCRs recognized epitopes lying outside the regions that are mutated in the B.1.351 and B.1.1.7 variants. The 56-69-year group was small, and its depth increase did not reach significance, likely because of low power. Vaccine-associated CD4 TCRs spanned the whole spike protein, with dominant responses in regions 160-218 and 743-854. Spike-specific TCR breadth and depth rose significantly after two AZD1222 doses compared with day 0 and with MenACWY recipients. Participants were mostly white British, with more females than males. The authors suggested clonal diversity may have been underestimated.

V is cut back by 1 base and J by 3 bases, with 8 bases in the junction unmatched. Sequences SGHTA (CDR1) and FQGNSA (CDR2) are obtained from the germline V gene. Including cysteine and phenylalanine, the CDR3 has 19 amino acids. The only DNA kept is the CDR3, 57 bases in frame from the first base. Comment on this clone: Its antigen is currently not known. No quality values exist for individual bases; no much larger clone is one base distant.

The CDR3 regions of human TCRbeta chains were subjected to immunosequencing. In the source study's methods: TCRs in the repertoires were matched against a reference library of SARS-CoV-2-specific TCRs that had been generated with the MIRA antigen-specificity platform. Breadth meant the fraction of unique TCRs that were SARS-CoV-2-associated, whereas depth meant the fraction of total T cells that were SARS-CoV-2-associated. Using the MIRA data, each spike-specific TCR was assigned both to the spike region to which the TCR was reactive and to a CD4 or CD8 class. Log10-transformed breadth and depth values were compared by one-way ANOVA with Sidak's multiple comparisons tests. As stored in TCRdb, this immuneACCESS dataset retains in-frame rearrangements with V and J assigned. A fraction of the clones does not appear; measured against another copy, unresolved V genes explain less than half of the discrepancy, and the remainder lacks a known reason. That table furnishes V, J and clone size, whereas the DNA furnished D and trimming. The table for this sample lists 200,000 to 250,000 clones; under 95% of them were counted only once. In total, the top ten clones hold less than 1.2% of the sample.

What the time point label conveys for this sample: baseline before first vaccination. The treatment or condition label for this specimen denotes: meningococcal conjugate vaccine given as trial control. Samples from vaccinated people were obtained from the UK trials COV001 and COV002, which included a single-blind randomized controlled phase 2/3 trial of AZD1222 (ChAdOx1 nCoV-19) in healthy adults. For TCRbeta chain sequencing, PBMC samples from trial participants were taken at day 0 and at day 28 after the second dose. The rearrangement joined TRBV7-2 to TRBJ2-1; TRBD2 lines up with 14 middle nucleotides. This clonotype originated in an adult in good health. The specimen was peripheral blood, collected on day 0 of MenACWY control vaccination. In nucleotide form, the sequence is TGTGCCAGCAGCTTAGGCGGGACTAGCGGGGGTCTACACTACAATGAGCAGTTCTTC. Its amino acids are CASSLGGTSGGLHYNEQFF.